These 3 T cell receptor beta chains were sequenced from one sample in a study of blood T cell repertoires in COVID-19. Sequencing was performed with immunoSEQ multiplex PCR; in TCRdb, only in-frame clones are kept and a portion is missing. The data hold 100,000 to 150,000 clones, with approximately 83% observed a single time. Material: peripheral blood. The receptors stem from a woman aged 45 to 65 with acute or convalescent COVID-19.

The chain carries TRBV2 and TRBJ2-7; a possible D gene is TRBD2 (5 bases). Germline loops: CDR1 SNHLY, CDR2 FYNNEI. Trimming removed 4 bases at V and 6 bases at J, with 13 bases between. The CDR3 extends over 13 amino acids. In DNA, the CDR3 is TGTGCCAGCAGTGCCCGCCCCCGGGGCGAGCAGTACTTC. Protein: CASSARPRGEQYF.

The V and J genes are TRBV30 and TRBJ1-6, with unresolved D. The length of the CDR3 is 14 residues. Germline V gene data show CDR1 as GTSNPN and CDR2 as SVGIG (reference sequence). The V end lost 0 bases, the J end lost 6 bases, and 9 bases lay between the germline ends. CDR3 in DNA: TGTGCCTGGAGTGTAGAGATTTTTAATTCACCCCTCCACTTT. Protein product: CAWSVEIFNSPLHF.

Written as DNA, the CDR3 is TGTGCCAGCAGCTCTAGGGACAGGATCCACGAGCAGTACTTC. Its translation: CASSSRDRIHEQYF. This chain uses TRBV7-8 with TRBJ2-7; TRBD1 agrees at 8 bases. Germline V gives CDR1 SGHVS, CDR2 FQNEAQ. The CDR3 is made up of 14 amino acids. Trimming at V came to 4 bases and at J to 5 bases, leaving 7 bases not matched to a gene.